The 30 T cell receptor beta chains below come from one sample, sequenced in a study of shared clonotypes between healthy human individuals. Assay used: immunoSEQ multiplex PCR; TCRdb lists only in-frame clones, some missing. Among a few hundred thousand clones listed, 65% were seen once. The specimen was memory CD4+ T cells sorted from blood. This sample's subset: CD45RA-negative fraction. The receptors were gathered from a man aged 30 to 39 in good health.

The chain joins TRBV15 to TRBJ2-1, with D hard to call. Trimming took 5 bases from V and 3 from J, leaving 11 bases between them. The CDR3 is 14 amino acids. Germline V gene data show CDR1 as LNHNV and CDR2 as YYDKDF (reference sequence). This CDR3 reads CATSPAPVYNEQFF. The DNA of the CDR3 is TGTGCCACCAGCCCCGCCCCCGTCTACAATGAGCAGTTCTTC.

This chain joins TRBV5-4 and TRBJ2-7, with 9 bases that match TRBD1. This CDR3 is built from 15 residues. V lost 4 bases and J lost 3; bases outside the gene matches: 8. Germline loops: CDR1 SGHNT, CDR2 YYREEE (reference sequence). The CDR3 DNA reads as TGTGCCAGCAGCCGCGACAGGGGGGACCTCTACGAGCAGTACTTC. Its translation is CASSRDRGDLYEQYF. The entire variable domain, with the rest obtained from reference TRBV5-4 and TRBJ2-7, is as follows: ETGVTQSPTHLIKTRGQQVTLRCSSQSGHNTVSWYQQALGQGPQFIFQYYREEENGRGNFPPRFSGLQFPNYSSELNVNALELDDSALYLCASSRDRGDLYEQYFGPGTRLTVT.

V gene TRBV13 combines with J gene TRBJ2-3; 11 bases map to TRBD1. CDR3 length equals 16 residues. The ends lost 4 bases at V and 6 bases at J; junction bases unmatched: 9. CDR1 is PRHDT, CDR2 FYEKMQ, per germline (reference sequence). CDR3 nucleotides: TGTGCCAGCAGCTCGGACAGGGGGCGCCAGGGGGATACGCAGTATTTT. Amino acids: CASSSDRGRQGDTQYF. Full variable domain (missing parts from reference TRBV13 and TRBJ2-3): AAGVIQSPRHLIKEKRETATLKCYPIPRHDTVYWYQQGPGQDPQFLISFYEKMQSDKGSIPDRFSAQQFSDYHSELNMSSLELGDSALYFCASSSDRGRQGDTQYFGPGTRLTVL.

The chain couples TRBV6-1 to TRBJ2-1; weak D call: TRBD1 (5 bases). From germline, CDR1 is MNHNS and CDR2 SASEGT. V lost 5 bases to trimming and J lost 7 bases, with 18 bases between them. The CDR3 covers 15 residues. The CDR3 loop is CASSPTLTDYNEQFF. In DNA form, the CDR3 reads TGTGCCAGCAGTCCTACGCTGACAGATTATAATGAGCAGTTCTTC.

The rearrangement joins TRBV28 to TRBJ2-1; D is unclear. In germline, CDR1 is MDHEN, CDR2 SYDVKM. V was trimmed by 6 bases and J by 4 bases, leaving 13 bases between them. CDR3 size: 14 residues. Here the CDR3 reads CASRYGSGYNEQFF. CDR3 sequence (DNA): TGTGCCAGCAGGTACGGCTCCGGATACAATGAGCAGTTCTTC.

This clone was picked up a small number of times. The chain joins TRBV10-1 to TRBJ2-3; D gene unclear. CDR1 and CDR2 (germline): WNHNN, SYGVQD (reference sequence). This CDR3 has 13 amino acids. V gave up 3 bases and J gave up 5 bases, with 9 bases separating them. The CDR3 region has the DNA TGCGCCAGCAGTGAATCTCTGGGAGATACGCAGTATTTT. Translation gives CASSESLGDTQYF.

The chain has TRBV9 and TRBJ2-1; D perhaps matches TRBD2 (6 bases). Germline V gives CDR1 SGDLS, CDR2 YYNGEE. The ends were cut back, 0 bases at V and 1 base at J, with 11 bases in the middle. The CDR3 has 16 residues. The CDR3: CASSVVGSGSYNEQFF. CDR3 bases: TGTGCCAGCAGCGTAGTCGGGAGTGGGTCCTACAATGAGCAGTTCTTC.

The chain carries TRBV29-1 and TRBJ2-3; no definite D call. V lost 8 bases to trimming and J lost 4 bases, with 10 bases between them. Germline assignment: CDR1 SQVTM and CDR2 ANQGSEA. This CDR3 has 11 amino acids. The chain's CDR3 is CSSKNPDTQYF. The CDR3 region has the DNA TGCAGCTCAAAAAATCCAGATACGCAGTATTTT.

V usage is TRBV18 and J usage is TRBJ1-1, with D perhaps matching TRBD1 (6 bases). Germline V gene data show CDR1 as KGHSH and CDR2 as LQKENI. V lost 3 bases and J lost 3, with 11 bases in between. The CDR3 sequence is 14 residues long. CDR3 sequence (DNA): TGTGCCAGCTCACCGGTGCAGGGGCACACTGAAGCTTTCTTT. Translating it yields CASSPVQGHTEAFF.

This clone was recorded a few times. The chain couples TRBV4-1 to TRBJ2-5, with D tentatively TRBD1 or TRBD2 (5 bases each). The CDR3 has 21 amino acids. CDR1 is MGHRA and CDR2 is YSYEKL in the germline V gene. The V end was cut by 1 base, the J end by 3 bases, with 30 bases between. CDR3 loop: CASSQVATGTKGPIQEETQYF. CDR3 in DNA: TGCGCCAGCAGCCAAGTGGCGACGGGAACAAAGGGGCCAATTCAGGAAGAGACCCAGTACTTC.

The V gene is TRBV19, the J gene TRBJ2-1; 7 nucleotides line up with TRBD2. After removal of 4 bases from V and 2 bases from J, the junction contained 11 bases not matched to a gene. The CDR3 spans 17 residues. Germline V gene lookup returns CDR1 LNHDA and CDR2 SQIVND (reference sequence). The CDR3 loop reads CASSTSGLFYTYNEQFF. The CDR3 nucleotides read TGTGCCAGTAGTACTAGCGGACTATTCTATACCTACAATGAGCAGTTCTTC.

The V call is TRBV25-1, the J call TRBJ2-7; D unresolved. The CDR3 spans 13 residues. Deletions cut 9 bases from V and 2 bases from J, with 14 bases between. In germline, CDR1 is MGHDK, CDR2 SYGVNS. The CDR3 loop reads CASKGPEPYEQYF. The CDR3 DNA reads TGTGCCAGTAAAGGGCCCGAACCCTACGAGCAGTACTTC.

The chain joins TRBV7-8 to TRBJ2-2; 8 nucleotides line up with TRBD2. CDR1 is SGHVS, CDR2 FQNEAQ, per germline. The V segment lost 5 bases and the J segment 3 bases; nucleotides outside the gene matches: 5. The CDR3 has 15 amino acids. The CDR3 DNA is TGTGCCAGCAGCCTCGGGAGGGCCGACACCGGGGAGCTGTTTTTT. Translated, it gives CASSLGRADTGELFF.

V usage is TRBV11-2 and J usage is TRBJ2-7; TRBD2 matches at 7 bases. The V segment lost 0 bases and the J segment 0 bases; nucleotides outside the gene matches: 8. This CDR3 region has 17 residues. Per the germline V gene, CDR1 is SGHAT and CDR2 is FQNNGV. The DNA for the CDR3 is TGTGCCAGCAGCTTAGATAGGAGGGGACTAACCTCCTACGAGCAGTACTTC. It yields the protein CASSLDRRGLTSYEQYF.

The rearrangement uses TRBV14 and TRBJ2-1; D remains unclear. V was pared by 1 base and J by 1 base, with 5 bases between. From germline, CDR1 is SGHDN and CDR2 FVKESK. The CDR3 covers 14 residues. The DNA for the CDR3 is TGTGCCAGCAGCCAAGCACGGTCCTACAATGAGCAGTTCTTC. Its protein product is CASSQARSYNEQFF.

The chain has TRBV15 and TRBJ2-7; 7 positions match TRBD2. Germline-derived CDR1 and CDR2 are LNHNV and YYDKDF (reference sequence). J was trimmed by 1 base and V by 0 bases; bases with no gene match: 3. CDR3 size: 15 residues. The CDR3 is CATSREGGISYEQYF. CDR3 nucleotides: TGTGCCACCAGCAGAGAGGGGGGGATTTCCTACGAGCAGTACTTC.

This clone has just a few counts. The CDR3, as DNA: TGTGCCAGCAGCAACCGACAGGGCCGGGGCGAGCAGTACTTC. Its protein is CASSNRQGRGEQYF. The V call is TRBV7-8, the J call TRBJ2-7; 7 nucleotides align to TRBD1. CDR1 is SGHVS and CDR2 is FQNEAQ in the germline V gene. CDR3 length: 14 residues. Trimming removed 5 bases from V and 6 bases from J; junction bases left unmatched: 10.

The chain recombines TRBV6-6 with TRBJ1-1, with 7 bases that match TRBD1. Germline CDR1 MNHNY, CDR2 SVGAGI (reference sequence). Trimming took 5 bases from V and 4 from J; bases not matched to a gene: 10. CDR3 length equals 15 residues. CDR3 protein: CASSAGGSVSTEAFF. CDR3 DNA sequence: TGTGCCAGCAGTGCAGGGGGGTCGGTTAGCACTGAAGCTTTCTTT.

CDR3: CATSRDRSSGNTIYF. CDR3 nucleotides: TGTGCCACCAGCAGGGACAGGAGCTCTGGAAACACCATATATTTT. J is TRBJ1-3 and V is TRBV15; 7 nucleotides line up with TRBD1. With V trimmed by 3 bases and J by 0 bases, 2 bases remained unmatched. The CDR3 contains 15 residues. Germline CDR1 LNHNV, CDR2 YYDKDF (reference sequence).

CDR3 nucleotides: TGTGCCAGCAGCCCCGGACTAGCATCAGATACGCAGTATTTT. Amino acids: CASSPGLASDTQYF. The chain carries TRBV7-2 and TRBJ2-3; 8 nucleotides agree with TRBD2. CDR1 and CDR2 (germline): SGHTA, FQGNSA. Losses at the gene ends were 5 bases for V and 4 bases for J; bases not matched to a gene: 5. The CDR3 consists of 14 residues.

This clone was found once. The chain carries TRBV28 and TRBJ2-4; D might be TRBD1 (5 bases). This CDR3 has 16 residues. Germline-derived CDR1 and CDR2 are MDHEN and SYDVKM. V lost 6 bases to trimming and J lost 0 bases, with 15 bases between them. The CDR3 region has the DNA TGTGCCAGCAGCCAGCTTCAGGGTAGAGCCAAAAACATTCAGTACTTC. Its translation is CASSQLQGRAKNIQYF.

The J gene is TRBJ2-7, the V gene TRBV7-2; 7 bases agree with TRBD2. Trimming cost V 1 base and J 5 bases; bases outside gene matches: 20. This CDR3 contains 19 residues. Germline V gene sequence: CDR1 SGHTA, CDR2 FQGNSA. CDR3 sequence: CASSLGFTGSIGTKDEQYF. The CDR3 DNA reads TGTGCCAGCAGCTTAGGTTTTACAGGATCCATCGGGACTAAAGACGAGCAGTACTTC.

V usage is TRBV6-1 and J usage is TRBJ1-1; D possibly corresponds to TRBD1 (5 bases). The germline V gene has CDR1 MNHNS and CDR2 SASEGT. Trimming removed 8 bases at V and 7 bases at J, with 17 bases between. The CDR3 has 13 amino acids. CDR3 coding DNA: TGTGCCAGCCGGGGGTGGGAGTTCGGTGAAGCTTTCTTT. Translating gives CASRGWEFGEAFF.

The V gene is TRBV19, the J gene TRBJ2-6, with 7 bases lining up with TRBD1. Germline CDR1 reads LNHDA; CDR2 reads SQIVND (reference sequence). This CDR3 is built from 14 residues. The V and J ends lost 4 bases and 8 bases, in that order; junction bases with no gene match: 5. The CDR3 coding sequence is TGTGCCAGTAGTAATTCACAGGGGTCCAACGTCCTGACTTTC. Amino acid sequence: CASSNSQGSNVLTF.

The chain couples TRBV7-2 to TRBJ1-1; 9 nucleotides agree with TRBD1. With 5 bases clipped from V and 10 bases from J, the junction kept 14 bases outside the gene matches. The CDR3 has 15 amino acids. The germline gives CDR1 SGHTA, CDR2 FQGNSA. CDR3 loop: CASSRNRDRDLGAFF. CDR3 DNA: TGTGCCAGCAGCAGAAACCGGGACAGGGACCTGGGAGCTTTCTTT.

The chain is built from TRBV6-1 and TRBJ2-7; D unresolved. Trimming shortened V by 8 bases and J by 3 bases, and 14 bases separated the two germline ends. CDR1 and CDR2 from the germline V gene are MNHNS and SASEGT. The CDR3 has 13 amino acids. The CDR3 nucleotides read TGTGCCAGCTCTGACTCTCCGGGCTACGAGCAGTACTTC. It codes for CASSDSPGYEQYF.

This clone was recorded a few times. This sequence joins TRBV7-2 and TRBJ2-3; D is tentatively TRBD1 or TRBD2 (6 bases each). V was trimmed by 4 bases and J by 4 bases, leaving 15 bases between them. Germline V gene data show CDR1 as SGHTA and CDR2 as FQGNSA. The CDR3 totals 15 residues. CDR3 protein: CASSSGGRGADTQYF. The CDR3, as DNA: TGTGCCAGCAGCTCCGGGGGCAGGGGCGCAGATACGCAGTATTTT.

With regard to this clone: The sample contains more than one DNA sequence encoding this CDR3. J is TRBJ2-3 and V is TRBV5-4; D uncertain. The CDR3 totals 14 residues. Germline lookup yields CDR1 SGHNT and CDR2 YYREEE (reference sequence). With 4 bases removed from V and 4 bases from J, the gap between germline ends came to 13 bases. The CDR3: CASSLASPSDTQYF. CDR3 coding DNA: TGTGCCAGCAGCCTGGCAAGTCCGTCAGATACGCAGTATTTT.

The chain couples TRBV9 to TRBJ2-3, with D possibly TRBD1 on 5 matching bases. The CDR3 is 15 amino acids. V lost 1 base to trimming and J lost 3 bases, with 12 bases between them. The V gene's germline CDR1 is SGDLS and CDR2 YYNGEE. The CDR3 coding sequence is TGTGCCAGCAGCGTAAGGATGGGGCAGACAGATACGCAGTATTTT. Its translation: CASSVRMGQTDTQYF.

As regards this clone: A read error may be the cause here, since a much bigger clone is one base away. The rearrangement joins TRBV7-6 to TRBJ2-7; 8 bases line up with TRBD2. The CDR3 sequence is 14 residues long. Germline CDR1 and CDR2: SGHVS and FNYEAQ. The J segment lost 1 base and the V segment lost 5 bases, leaving 4 bases of the junction unmatched. CDR3 in DNA: TGTGCCAGCAGCCGGACTAGCCGATCCTACGAGCAGTACTTC. It specifies CASSRTSRSYEQYF.